Below, 23 T cell receptor beta chains from the same sample are listed, as sequenced in a study of T-cell reconstitution after alpha-beta-depleted transplantation in children. The library targeted TCRbeta and was prepared with unique molecular identifiers. TCRdb reanalysed the PCR reads using MiXCR and keeps one entry per CDR3 protein. The sample lists about 210,000 distinct CDR3 sequences; more than 15% were seen once. The sample here was PBMCs, mostly from graft donor cells, taken 360 days after TCRalphabeta/CD19-depleted stem cell transplant. These TCRs come from a male patient aged 2 to 9 who had a stem cell transplant for acute lymphoblastic leukemia, so the T cells may come from the graft donor.

This clonotype showed up just a few times. The chain joins TRBV7-2 to TRBJ2-1; D is undetermined. V gave up 0 bases and J gave up 4 bases, with 22 bases separating them. This CDR3 is built from 19 residues. Germline CDR1 and CDR2: SGHTA and FQGNSA. The DNA of the CDR3 is TGTGCCAGCAGCTTAGCAACTCGATTATACTCGACACCTTACAATGAGCAGTTCTTC. It codes for CASSLATRLYSTPYNEQFF.

The rearrangement joins TRBV3-1 to TRBJ2-7; 8 nucleotides align to TRBD1. The germline V gene encodes CDR1 LGHDT and CDR2 YNNKEL (reference sequence). The CDR3 consists of 13 residues. V lost 6 bases, J lost 7 bases, and 8 bases stayed unmatched. CDR3 in amino acids: CASRKTGAGEQYF. The CDR3 region has the DNA TGTGCCAGCAGAAAGACAGGGGCGGGGGAGCAGTACTTC.

This clonotype was found a few times. This sequence joins TRBV5-1 and TRBJ2-7; D could derive from TRBD1 or TRBD2 (5 bases each). Per germline, CDR1 SGHRS and CDR2 YFSETQ. This CDR3 contains 16 residues. V was cut by 2 bases and J by 3 bases, with 18 bases left in between. The CDR3 loop is CASSFDTGTLVYEQYF. The CDR3 nucleotides read TGCGCCAGCAGCTTCGACACCGGGACGCTGGTCTACGAGCAGTACTTC.

The sample holds a few counts of this clonotype. The J gene is TRBJ1-2, the V gene TRBV7-2; D gene ambiguous. This CDR3 contains 15 residues. Per germline, CDR1 SGHTA and CDR2 FQGNSA. Trimming removed 4 bases from V and 3 bases from J, with 15 bases in between. The CDR3 is CASSSLDRTYYGYTF. In DNA, the CDR3 is TGTGCCAGCAGCTCCCTTGACCGAACCTACTATGGCTACACCTTC.

This chain connects TRBV29-1 to TRBJ1-4, with 7 positions matching TRBD1. The CDR3 contains 12 residues. Looked up from germline, CDR1 is SQVTM and CDR2 is ANQGSEA. Trimming removed 5 bases from V and 8 bases from J; junction bases left unmatched: 5. For the CDR3, the DNA is TGCAGCGTTTCCCAGGGGGTAGAAAAACTGTTTTTT. As protein: CSVSQGVEKLFF.

J is TRBJ2-5 and V is TRBV10-3; a possible D gene is TRBD1 (6 bases). This CDR3 comprises 11 residues. Trimming pared 3 bases from V and 7 bases from J, leaving 6 bases between. Germline CDR1 ENHRY, CDR2 SYGVKD. In DNA, the CDR3 is TGTGCCATCAGTGAAGGGGGGACCCAGTACTTC. Encoded protein: CAISEGGTQYF.

This clonotype was recorded at least ten times. CDR3 protein: CAIRGSKGVHTQYF. DNA for the CDR3: TGTGCCATCCGGGGCAGCAAAGGAGTCCATACGCAGTATTTT. V and J are TRBV10-3 and TRBJ2-3; the D gene could be TRBD1 or TRBD2 (5 bases each). CDR1 and CDR2 from the germline V gene are ENHRY and SYGVKD. The CDR3 consists of 14 residues. V lost 8 bases and J 7 bases, leaving 19 bases between the germline ends.

V gene TRBV20-1 combines with J gene TRBJ2-7, with D possibly TRBD2 on 5 matching bases. V lost 3 bases and J 9 bases, leaving 24 bases between the germline ends. The CDR3 contains 15 residues. Germline CDR1 is DFQATT and CDR2 is SNEGSKA (reference sequence). CDR3 bases: TGCAGTGCTAGGGCCCCTAGCAGTCCCCCCTGGGGGCAGTACTTC. Amino acid sequence: CSARAPSSPPWGQYF.

The table lists this clonotype with a few counts. The chain carries TRBV9 and TRBJ2-3, with TRBD2 matching 8 bases. V shed 4 bases and J 5 bases; nucleotides not matched to a gene: 9. The CDR3 is 15 residues long. Germline V gene lookup returns CDR1 SGDLS and CDR2 YYNGEE. CDR3 sequence (DNA): TGTGCCAGCAGCACTCGGGGGGGCGGTGGAGATACGCAGTATTTT. Translating gives CASSTRGGGGDTQYF.

This clonotype was observed a few times. The genes are TRBV3-1 and TRBJ2-1; D not resolved. Trimming left V 4 bases short and J 5 bases short, with 12 bases between. CDR1 is LGHDT and CDR2 is YNNKEL in the germline V gene (reference sequence). This CDR3 spans 14 amino acids. The CDR3 DNA is TGTGCCAGCAGCCTCCTGGGGTCCAACAATGAGCAGTTCTTC. Its protein product is CASSLLGSNNEQFF.

The chain carries TRBV4-3 and TRBJ1-2, with D perhaps matching TRBD1 (5 bases). The CDR3 extends over 16 amino acids. Germline V lookup: CDR1 LGHNA, CDR2 YSLEER. Trimming removed 0 bases from V and 4 bases from J, with 15 bases in between. The CDR3 spells CASSQEGGGSRYGYTF. CDR3 nucleotide sequence: TGCGCCAGCAGCCAAGAAGGTGGGGGATCGCGCTATGGCTACACCTTC.

There are many counts of this clonotype. The chain is built from TRBV25-1 and TRBJ1-5; weak D call: TRBD1 (5 bases). Trimming removed 5 bases at V and 3 bases at J, with 8 bases between. This CDR3 region has 13 residues. The germline V gene has CDR1 MGHDK and CDR2 SYGVNS. The CDR3 region is CASSLGTNQPQHF. The CDR3 DNA is TGTGCCAGCAGTTTAGGGACCAATCAGCCCCAGCATTTT.

The CDR3 sequence is CASSQTPGLIYEQYF. The CDR3 DNA follows: TGTGCCAGCAGCCAAACTCCGGGACTAATCTACGAGCAGTACTTC. The chain carries TRBV4-2 and TRBJ2-7; 7 bases are a match to TRBD2. CDR1 LGHNA and CDR2 YNFKEQ come from the germline V gene. This CDR3 region has 15 residues. The ends lost 2 bases at V and 3 bases at J; junction bases unmatched: 7.

This CDR3 reads CASSLSASGNNEQFF. CDR3 nucleotides: TGTGCCAGCAGCTTATCCGCTAGCGGGAATAATGAGCAGTTCTTC. V is TRBV7-8 and J is TRBJ2-1, with 9 bases fitting TRBD2. The CDR3 length is 15 residues. The V gene's germline CDR1 is SGHVS and CDR2 FQNEAQ. V shed 2 bases and J 7 bases; nucleotides not matched to a gene: 6.

This clonotype was detected a few times. The CDR3 DNA follows: TGCGCCAGCAGGCAGGTTGGCCCTGAAGCTTTCTTT. This translates into CASRQVGPEAFF. The chain carries TRBV5-1 and TRBJ1-1; D is undetermined. CDR3 length: 12 amino acids. The V and J ends lost 5 bases and 6 bases respectively, with 11 bases between them. Germline CDR1 reads SGHRS; CDR2 reads YFSETQ.

This clonotype was counted once. This chain connects TRBV12-3 or TRBV12-4 to TRBJ2-1; 9 bases match TRBD1. The CDR3 length is 15 residues. V lost 6 bases and J lost 5; bases outside the gene matches: 8. CDR3 DNA: TGTGCCAGCAGGTGGGGGACAGGGACTGACAATGAGCAGTTCTTC. This translates into CASRWGTGTDNEQFF.

This clonotype was seen only a few times. The chain is built from TRBV10-2 and TRBJ2-7, with 8 bases lining up with TRBD1. The germline V gene has CDR1 WSHSY and CDR2 SAAADI. The length of the CDR3 is 12 residues. With V trimmed by 7 bases and J by 2 bases, 1 base remained unmatched. CDR3 residues: CASMGQAYEQYF. The CDR3 nucleotides read TGCGCCAGCATGGGACAGGCCTACGAGCAGTACTTC.

This clonotype was counted a single time. The gene calls are TRBV19 and TRBJ1-5; D is undetermined. V dropped 8 bases and J dropped 6 bases, with 14 bases sitting between them. CDR3 size: 13 residues. Germline CDR1 is LNHDA and CDR2 is SQIVND (reference sequence). The CDR3 sequence is CASGSVLAQPQHF. CDR3 nucleotides: TGTGCCAGTGGATCGGTCTTGGCTCAGCCCCAGCATTTT.

The gene calls are TRBV7-9 and TRBJ2-7; D uncertain. Trimming removed 1 base at V and 3 bases at J, with 7 bases between. The CDR3 contains 13 residues. The germline V gene has CDR1 SEHNR and CDR2 FQNEAQ (reference sequence). The CDR3: CASSLGHDYEQYF. As DNA, the CDR3 is TGTGCCAGCAGCTTAGGTCATGACTACGAGCAGTACTTC.

The chain couples TRBV6-1 to TRBJ2-3, with D hard to call. Trimming took 3 bases from V and 2 from J, leaving 6 bases between them. The CDR3 loop spans 13 amino acids. The germline V gene has CDR1 MNHNS and CDR2 SASEGT. This CDR3 is CASSEAYTDTQYF. For the CDR3, the DNA is TGTGCCAGCAGTGAGGCCTACACAGATACGCAGTATTTT.

This clonotype was counted between two and nine times. The rearrangement links TRBV29-1 to TRBJ2-5; 10 bases fit TRBD1. Germline lookup yields CDR1 SQVTM and CDR2 ANQGSEA. With V trimmed by 7 bases and J by 4 bases, 6 bases remained unmatched. The CDR3 consists of 13 residues. CDR3 in DNA: TGCAGCGGTCGGACAGGGGGTACAGAGACCCAGTACTTC. Protein product: CSGRTGGTETQYF.

The V and J genes are TRBV18 and TRBJ2-1; a possible D gene is TRBD2 (6 bases). The CDR3 is 13 amino acids. V was cut by 6 bases and J by 5 bases, with 11 bases left in between. In germline, CDR1 is KGHSH, CDR2 LQKENI. The CDR3 loop is CASSWDFDNEQFF. CDR3 coding DNA: TGTGCCAGCTCGTGGGACTTCGACAATGAGCAGTTCTTC. Combining the CDR3 with reference TRBV18 and TRBJ2-1 gives the whole variable domain NAGVMQNPRHLVRRRGQEARLRCSPMKGHSHVYWYRQLPEEGLKFMVYLQKENIIDESGMPKERFSAEFPKEGPSILRIQQVVRGDSAAYFCASSWDFDNEQFFGPGTRLTVL.

V usage is TRBV6-2 or TRBV6-3 and J usage is TRBJ2-5; 8 bases are a match to TRBD1. The CDR3 length is 17 residues. V was pared by 6 bases and J by 4 bases, with 16 bases of the junction left unmatched. Germline V CDR1 and CDR2: MNHEY, SVGEGT. CDR3 protein: CASSPARWTGILETQYF. DNA for the CDR3: TGTGCCAGCAGCCCTGCCCGGTGGACAGGGATTTTAGAGACCCAGTACTTC.